The T cell receptor beta chain under discussion was sequenced for a study of OX40 agonist ivuxolimab in advanced cancers. Study overall: Treatment received earlier with anti-PD-1, anti-PD-L1 or anti-CTLA-4 agents was allowed, and approximately 44% had some. Study-wide findings and caveats: Among expanded peripheral T cells, antigen specificity went undetermined. Doses of 0.1 to 3.0 mg/kg were accompanied by clonal expansion of CD4+ and CD8+ blood T cells by week 6.

Points on this clone: The target antigen is unknown.

J lost 0 bases, V lost 2 bases, and 4 bases had no gene match. The CDR3 length is 15 residues. Germline CDR1 and CDR2: MGHRA and YSYEKL. This table comes from immunoSEQ multiplex PCR, and its TCRdb copy is limited to in-frame clones, with some not included. The data contain around 51,000 clones, more than 75% of them singletons. The sequences come from CD4+ or CD8+ T cells sorted from blood, collected in a trial of the OX40 agonist ivuxolimab. This TCR derives from an adult with an advanced solid tumor such as melanoma, head and neck, liver or kidney cancer. The V and J genes are TRBV4-1 and TRBJ2-7, with 7 bases lining up with TRBD1. For the CDR3, the DNA is TGCGCCAGCAGCCAACTAGACAGGGTCTCCTACGAGCAGTACTTC. Residues: CASSQLDRVSYEQYF.